This entry concerns a single T cell receptor (beta chain). Its target antigen remains unknown. No clone much larger than this one lies a single base away; base qualities are absent. Separate from the roughly 700-subject first cohort, the validation cohort of about 110 subjects was the group to which the donors belonged. This sample stems from a study of cytomegalovirus exposure and HLA in healthy donors (dated 2017 in TCRdb). In the study overall: According to a later analysis, the 120 or so validation repertoires were produced on the same platform as the roughly 600 repertoires of the first cohort. In addition to the first cohort of hundreds of subjects, a separate validation cohort of 130 or so different subjects was used. To predict cytomegalovirus infection status, the study combined high-throughput TCR immunosequencing, statistical association of individual TCRs with disease status, and machine learning. The study was designed to test whether signatures of past pathogen exposure could be identified by cataloging public T cell receptors. Findings and caveats that apply to the study as a whole: The study listed over 150 TCR beta chains as associated with cytomegalovirus. Three of the identified cytomegalovirus-associated TCR beta chains were confirmed in vitro to be specific for cytomegalovirus antigens. The validation cohort had no HLA typing available for a later analysis, so co-occurrence within that cohort was assessed over all 130 or so repertoires. The classifier was reported to diagnose cytomegalovirus status with high specificity and sensitivity in both the original cohort and the validation cohort. A later analysis found that TCRs clustered in the first cohort also tended to co-occur in the roughly 120 validation repertoires, with 90% to 95% of cluster scores above 0. Most TCR sequences were seen in very few donors, while some public TCRs were found in many individuals. The authors suggested that the approach could potentially be extended to other disease states and immunological phenotypes.

Measured from the cysteine to the phenylalanine, the CDR3 is 14 residues long. Just CDR3 DNA is preserved here, 42 bases in frame from base 1. V has 3 bases trimmed and J has 5 bases trimmed; junction bases matching no gene number 2. For CDR1 and CDR2, the germline V gene lists KGHSH and LQKENI. Library creation used the immunoSEQ multiplex PCR assay. On the authors' methods: A statistical classification framework was developed to diagnose cytomegalovirus status using the catalog of TCR beta chain sequences. Sourced from immuneACCESS, this table was stored by TCRdb with only in-frame sequences that have V and J called. A share of the clones is absent; for the studies checked, an unresolved V gene accounts for under half, and the remainder has no known explanation. V and J calls and clone size follow that table, whereas D and trimming were derived from the DNA. The sample includes about 140,000 clones, with about nine tenths observed a single time. The leading ten clones occupy about 2.8% of the sample.

Sequencing was carried out using PBMCs. This receptor was taken from a man aged 18 to 29 in good health and CMV-seronegative. The chain is assembled from TRBV18 and TRBJ2-3, with 10 junctional bases fitting TRBD2. In nucleotides, the sequence is TGTGCCAGCTCACCGGGACTAGCGCAAGATACGCAGTATTTT. This yields the protein CASSPGLAQDTQYF.